These T cell receptor beta chains were read from a single sample in a study of shared clonotypes between healthy human individuals. Data came from immunoSEQ multiplex PCR; TCRdb stores just in-frame clones and leaves some out. The sample holds around 180,000 clones, 90% to 95% seen once. Sequenced input: naive CD4+ T cells sorted from blood. All receptors come from a woman in her thirties in good health. CDR3s include the opening cysteine and the closing phenylalanine or tryptophan. A D gene is named only where the DNA matches it firmly. A clone size is listed for some rows: how often the clone was seen (once, few, many), or a class if it is expanded.

J	D	size	V	CDR3	DNA
TRBJ1-3	.	.	TRBV2	CASSEQGVGNTIYF	TGTGCCAGCAGTGAACAGGGAGTTGGAAACACCATATATTTT
TRBJ2-7	TRBD1	.	TRBV7-3	CASSPSTGTEQYF	TGTGCCAGCAGCCCCTCGACAGGGACCGAGCAGTACTTC
TRBJ2-7	.	.	TRBV5-1	CASSSSYEQYF	TGCGCCAGCAGTTCATCCTACGAGCAGTACTTC
TRBJ2-7	.	.	TRBV27	CASSPGTGKGPYEQYF	TGTGCCAGCTCCCCTGGGACGGGAAAGGGGCCCTACGAGCAGTACTTC
TRBJ2-4	TRBD2	.	TRBV13	CASSSGLAGAKNIQYF	TGTGCCAGCAGCTCCGGACTAGCGGGGGCCAAAAACATTCAGTACTTC
TRBJ2-3	TRBD2	once	TRBV7-9	CASIYSGGRTTDTQYF	TGTGCCAGCATCTATTCTGGCGGGAGGACGACAGATACGCAGTATTTT
TRBJ1-1	TRBD1	.	TRBV9	CASSQGGLLTEAFF	TGTGCCAGCAGCCAAGGGGGCTTGTTGACTGAAGCTTTCTTT
TRBJ1-5	.	few	TRBV15	CATSRETMGDRNQPQHF	TGTGCCACCAGCAGAGAAACAATGGGGGATCGCAATCAGCCCCAGCATTTT
TRBJ2-3	.	.	TRBV19	CASSMGDTQYF	TGTGCCAGTAGTATGGGAGATACGCAGTATTTT
TRBJ2-7	TRBD2	.	TRBV27	CASSLGTSGSYEQYF	TGTGCCAGCAGTTTAGGGACTAGCGGGTCCTACGAGCAGTACTTC
TRBJ2-7	.	.	TRBV2	CASSAEQGPYEQYF	TGTGCCAGCAGTGCGGAGCAGGGTCCGTACGAGCAGTACTTC
TRBJ2-7	.	.	TRBV19	CASSISRDSYEQYF	TGTGCCAGTAGTATTTCCAGGGATTCCTACGAGCAGTACTTC
TRBJ1-4	TRBD1	once	TRBV5-1	CASSQGQGIGNEKLFF	TGCGCCAGCAGCCAGGGACAGGGCATCGGTAATGAAAAACTGTTTTTT
TRBJ2-5	TRBD2	.	TRBV4-2	CASSQDRSGRSETQYF	TGTGCCAGCAGCCAAGATAGAAGCGGGAGATCGGAGACCCAGTACTTC
TRBJ1-5	.	.	TRBV30	CAWSVRGDQPQHF	TGTGCCTGGAGTGTTAGGGGGGATCAGCCCCAGCATTTT
TRBJ2-5	TRBD2	.	TRBV15	CATSRESSGKQETQYF	TGTGCCACCAGCAGAGAGAGTAGCGGGAAGCAAGAGACCCAGTACTTC
TRBJ1-4	.	.	TRBV21-1	CASSKGIRGAGRERFF	TGTGCCAGCAGCAAAGGGATCCGGGGGGCCGGGCGGGAGAGGTTTTTT
TRBJ2-7	TRBD2	once	TRBV4-1	CASSQTGLAGPPHPPVF	TGCGCCAGCAGCCAAACCGGACTAGCGGGACCCCCCCATCCCCCTGTTTTC
TRBJ2-7	TRBD2	.	TRBV19	CASSRLAGGFSYEQYF	TGTGCCAGTAGTCGACTAGCGGGAGGGTTCTCCTACGAGCAGTACTTC
TRBJ2-2	TRBD2	once	TRBV7-9	CASSLVLAGSTANTGELFF	TGTGCCAGTAGCTTGGTTCTAGCGGGGTCAACGGCGAACACCGGGGAGCTGTTTTTT
TRBJ2-7	TRBD2	.	TRBV5-1	CASSLVAGEGYEQYF	TGCGCCAGCAGCTTGGTAGCGGGGGAAGGCTACGAGCAGTACTTC
TRBJ2-7	TRBD2	once	TRBV7-2	CASSLAGGYEQYF	TGTGCCAGCAGTTTAGCGGGAGGGTACGAGCAGTACTTC
TRBJ2-1	TRBD2	.	TRBV19	CASSIVAGFSNEQFF	TGTGCCAGTAGTATAGTAGCGGGATTCTCCAATGAGCAGTTCTTC
TRBJ1-4	.	once	TRBV25-1	CASSAIGGVAEKLFF	TGTGCCAGCAGTGCAATAGGGGGTGTTGCCGAAAAACTGTTTTTT
TRBJ2-7	.	.	TRBV6-1	CASSDRGLWDEQYF	TGTGCCAGCAGTGACAGGGGATTGTGGGACGAGCAGTACTTC
TRBJ1-3	.	once	TRBV5-4	CASSLASGNTIYF	TGTGCCAGCAGCCTTGCTTCTGGAAACACCATATATTTT
TRBJ2-1	TRBD2	.	TRBV30	CASLHQREGNEQFF	TGTGCCTCTCTCCACCAGCGGGAAGGAAATGAGCAGTTCTTC
TRBJ2-3	.	.	TRBV23-1	CARKPQDSSVGTQYF	TGCGCCAGGAAACCCCAGGATAGTAGCGTTGGTACGCAGTATTTT
TRBJ2-1	TRBD2	.	TRBV5-1	CASSLPSGRRNEQFF	TGCGCCAGCAGCTTACCTAGCGGGAGGAGGAATGAGCAGTTCTTC
TRBJ2-7	TRBD1	.	TRBV28	CASRQTGETEQYF	TGTGCCAGCAGGCAGACAGGGGAGACCGAGCAGTACTTC
TRBJ1-1	.	once	TRBV7-9	CASSPRTLNTEAFF	TGTGCCAGCAGCCCTCGGACCCTGAACACTGAAGCTTTCTTT
TRBJ2-7	.	.	TRBV2	CASSRDPRDQMGEQYF	TGTGCCAGCAGCCGAGATCCCCGGGACCAAATGGGGGAGCAGTACTTC
TRBJ2-1	.	.	TRBV19	CASSFSTLDNYNEQFF	TGTGCCAGTAGTTTCTCAACCCTGGACAATTACAATGAGCAGTTCTTC
TRBJ1-4	.	.	TRBV7-9	CASSLQGSTNEKLFF	TGTGCCAGCAGCCTCCAGGGATCGACTAATGAAAAACTGTTTTTT
TRBJ2-1	.	.	TRBV15	CATSRGRDSYNEQFF	TGTGCCACCAGCAGAGGTCGGGACTCCTACAATGAGCAGTTCTTC
TRBJ1-3	.	.	TRBV15	CATSMGSGNTIYF	TGTGCCACCAGCATGGGATCTGGAAACACCATATATTTT
TRBJ2-7	TRBD2	.	TRBV25-1	CASSESIIGLAGTYEQYF	TGTGCCAGCAGTGAAAGCATAATAGGACTAGCGGGGACCTACGAGCAGTACTTC
TRBJ2-5	.	.	TRBV29-1	CSVAREETQYF	TGCAGCGTTGCCAGGGAAGAGACCCAGTACTTC
TRBJ2-7	.	.	TRBV4-2	CASSRQVDSYEQYF	TGTGCCAGCAGCCGGCAGGTAGACTCCTACGAGCAGTACTTC
TRBJ2-5	TRBD2	.	TRBV2	CASTKTSGQETQYF	TGTGCCAGCACTAAGACTAGCGGACAAGAGACCCAGTACTTC
TRBJ2-7	.	.	TRBV5-1	CASSPIPGPNYEQYF	TGCGCCAGCAGCCCTATACCGGGACCGAACTACGAGCAGTACTTC
TRBJ1-1	.	.	TRBV5-1	CASSLGGNRRNTEAFF	TGCGCCAGCAGCTTGGGGGGTAATAGAAGGAACACTGAAGCTTTCTTT
TRBJ2-1	.	.	TRBV7-3	CASSLALGEQFF	TGTGCCAGCAGCTTAGCACTAGGTGAGCAGTTCTTC
TRBJ1-6	.	.	TRBV28	CASSLGRDGANNSPLHF	TGTGCCAGCAGTTTAGGTCGGGACGGGGCTAATAATTCACCCCTCCACTTT
TRBJ2-7	.	.	TRBV28	CASSFNPYEQYF	TGTGCCAGCAGTTTTAATCCCTACGAGCAGTACTTC
TRBJ2-5	TRBD2	.	TRBV6-1	CASRGGETQYF	TGTGCCAGCAGGGGGGGGGAGACCCAGTACTTC
TRBJ1-6	TRBD1	.	TRBV27	CASSTTGGSPLHF	TGTGCCAGCAGTACAACAGGGGGCTCACCCCTCCACTTT
TRBJ2-1	TRBD1	.	TRBV5-6	CASSLRQGGYNEQFF	TGTGCCAGCAGCTTGAGACAGGGTGGTTACAATGAGCAGTTCTTC